The T cell receptor (beta chain) described here comes from a study of cytomegalovirus exposure and HLA in healthy donors. Points from the study as a whole: Most TCR sequences were seen very rarely across donors, but some public TCRs occurred in many. In a later analysis, most CMV-associated TCR beta chains appeared HLA-restricted.

The primer mix had 60 Vbeta and 13 Jbeta primers. Profiling relied on immunoSEQ multiplex PCR, and the TCRdb table lists in-frame clones only, not all of them. The table has around 130,000 clones, 6.5% to 9.5% seen once. This clone was found a few times. What it binds is not known. Germline CDR1 SGHRS, CDR2 YFSETQ. Trimming pared 0 bases from V and 8 bases from J, leaving 9 bases between. This CDR3 is 13 amino acids long. The V gene is TRBV5-1, the J gene TRBJ2-1, with D perhaps TRBD2 (5 bases). Sequencing was done on a sample of PBMCs. The receptor's source is a woman in her thirties or forties in good health and CMV-seropositive. CDR3 residues: CASSLVGVDEQFF. Written as DNA, the CDR3 is TGCGCCAGCAGCTTGGTCGGGGTCGATGAGCAGTTCTTC.